This passage covers 13 T cell receptor beta chains from one sample sequenced in a study of CD8 T cells in ankylosing spondylitis. MiXCR was run by TCRdb on the 5' RACE reads, yielding one entry per CDR3 protein. In the table there are 150,000 to 200,000 distinct CDR3 sequences, more than 9% of which are singletons. Sequenced: blood, either unsorted or a sorted T cell fraction (not recorded which). The receptors originated from a male donor with ankylosing spondylitis or in good health (not recorded which).

This clonotype was found a few times. DNA for the CDR3: TGCGCCAGCAGCTTGGGCAGGGACCCTGAAGCTTTCTTT. Encoded protein: CASSLGRDPEAFF. The chain couples TRBV5-1 to TRBJ1-1, with D perhaps TRBD1 (5 bases). This CDR3 is built from 13 residues. V was shortened by 0 bases and J by 6 bases, with 9 bases between the two germline ends. Germline CDR1 and CDR2: SGHRS and YFSETQ. The entire variable domain, with the rest obtained from reference TRBV5-1 and TRBJ1-1, is as follows: KAGVTQTPRYLIKTRGQQVTLSCSPISGHRSVSWYQQTPGQGLQFLFEYFSETQRNKGNFPGRFSGRQFSNSRSEMNVSTLELGDSALYLCASSLGRDPEAFFGQGTRLTVV.

This clonotype was seen ten or more times. This chain uses TRBV27 with TRBJ2-2, with 8 bases aligning to TRBD2. V lost 7 bases, J lost 3 bases, and 13 bases stayed unmatched. This CDR3 contains 17 residues. In germline, CDR1 is MNHEY, CDR2 SMNVEV (reference sequence). Here the CDR3 reads CASTHWGSSGYTGELFF. As DNA, the CDR3 is TGTGCCAGCACGCATTGGGGTTCTAGCGGGTACACCGGGGAGCTGTTTTTT.

The chain employs TRBV7-8 and TRBJ2-1; no definite D call. The CDR3 extends over 17 amino acids. Trimming left V 5 bases short and J 6 bases short, with 23 bases between. Germline V gene lookup returns CDR1 SGHVS and CDR2 FQNEAQ. Here the CDR3 reads CASSLEARLSLSNEQFF. DNA of the CDR3: TGTGCCAGCAGCCTAGAGGCCCGACTTTCCCTATCCAATGAGCAGTTCTTC.

This chain connects TRBV7-2 to TRBJ1-2, with 8 bases lining up with TRBD1. This CDR3 has 17 amino acids. Germline V gene data show CDR1 as SGHTA and CDR2 as FQGNSA. V was clipped by 2 bases and J by 0 bases; unmatched bases: 8. The CDR3: CASSLPSDRASNYGYTF. CDR3 DNA sequence: TGTGCCAGCAGCTTACCCTCGGACAGGGCCTCTAACTATGGCTACACCTTC.

This clonotype occurred many times. The J gene is TRBJ1-1, the V gene TRBV5-5; D might be TRBD1 (6 bases). Germline V CDR1 and CDR2: SGHKS, YYEKEE (reference sequence). The CDR3 contains 14 residues. The V gene lost 4 bases and the J gene lost 3 bases, with 13 bases spanning the gap. The CDR3 region is CASSPLGADTEAFF. As DNA, the CDR3 is TGTGCCAGCAGCCCCTTGGGGGCTGACACTGAAGCTTTCTTT.

In this sample, this clonotype turned up many times. The chain joins TRBV6-5 to TRBJ2-3; 11 bases match TRBD2. Unmatched junction bases numbered 5, after V lost 4 bases and J lost 2 bases. Germline-derived CDR1 and CDR2 are MNHEY and SVGAGI. The CDR3 runs 16 residues. The CDR3 DNA reads TGTGCCAGCAGTTCCGGGACTAGCGGTAACACAGATACGCAGTATTTT. Its translation is CASSSGTSGNTDTQYF.

The V gene is TRBV6-5, the J gene TRBJ2-5; D call uncertain. CDR1 and CDR2 from the germline V gene are MNHEY and SVGAGI. The CDR3 spans 14 residues. Deletions cut 2 bases from V and 7 bases from J, with 14 bases between. The CDR3 here is CASSYPGQEGTQYF. The CDR3 DNA follows: TGTGCCAGCAGTTACCCGGGTCAAGAAGGGACCCAGTACTTC.

This clonotype turned up a few times. The rearrangement links TRBV7-2 to TRBJ2-7; 8 bases line up with TRBD2. After removal of 5 bases from V and 5 bases from J, the junction contained 8 bases not matched to a gene. Germline CDR1 is SGHTA and CDR2 is FQGNSA. This CDR3 comprises 14 residues. CDR3: CASSLGGATHEQYF. The CDR3 region has the DNA TGTGCCAGCAGCCTCGGGGGGGCAACGCACGAGCAGTACTTC.

This clonotype was observed a handful of times. The J gene is TRBJ2-7, the V gene TRBV7-9; D call uncertain. Trimming took off 4 bases at V and 6 bases at J, with 7 bases between the two ends. CDR1 SEHNR and CDR2 FQNEAQ come from the germline V gene (reference sequence). This CDR3 is built from 11 residues. Written as DNA, the CDR3 is TGTGCCAGCAGCTCAATTCGCGAGCAGTACTTC. Translating it yields CASSSIREQYF.

As regards this clonotype: A much larger clone sits a single nucleotide away, making a read error possible. V usage is TRBV28 and J usage is TRBJ2-1, with TRBD2 identical over 13 bases. The CDR3 consists of 15 residues. Germline values: CDR1 MDHEN, CDR2 SYDVKM. CDR3 nucleotide sequence: TGTGCCAGCAGCTCCGGGACTAGCGGGGTCAATGCGCAGTTCTTC. Amino acids: CASSSGTSGVNAQFF.

This clonotype has at least ten counts. The chain links TRBV5-6 to TRBJ2-1; 8 bases map to TRBD1. Looked up from germline, CDR1 is SGHDT and CDR2 is YYEEEE. The CDR3 runs to 13 residues. V trimming: 5 bases; J trimming: 8 bases; junction bases outside the gene matches: 6. The CDR3 loop reads CASSSEQGDEQFF. The CDR3, as DNA: TGTGCCAGCAGTTCAGAACAGGGGGATGAGCAGTTCTTC.

The V call is TRBV7-2, the J call TRBJ2-2, with TRBD1 identical over 8 bases. Germline CDR1 reads SGHTA; CDR2 reads FQGNSA. This CDR3 contains 15 residues. With 7 bases clipped from V and 4 bases from J, the junction kept 8 bases outside the gene matches. The CDR3 loop is CASTTYTGGTGELFF. DNA for the CDR3: TGTGCCAGCACCACTTATACAGGGGGCACCGGGGAGCTGTTTTTT.

The sample holds a few counts of this clonotype. For the CDR3, the DNA is TGTGCCAGCAGCTCTAGGGTGGGCTCTGGGGCCAACGTCCTGACTTTC. This codes for CASSSRVGSGANVLTF. The genes are TRBV6-1 and TRBJ2-6; D is ambiguous. This CDR3 is built from 16 residues. Trimming left V 6 bases short and J 0 bases short, with 12 bases between. Germline V CDR1 and CDR2: MNHNS, SASEGT.